This T cell receptor beta chain was documented in a study of shared clonotypes between healthy human individuals. Turning to the study itself: Per donor, three plates held CD4 naive cells, three held CD4 memory, two held CD8 naive and one held CD8 memory. General observations from the study: Across a handful of donors, naive CD4 shared around 5.3%, naive CD8 more than 3%, memory CD4 more than 2%, memory CD8 around 0.36%. Incompleteness in sorted-subset sequencing, despite large depth, was shown by rarefaction.

Using immunoSEQ multiplex PCR, the repertoire was profiled, and TCRdb retains in-frame clones only, with some absent. In the table there are about 550,000 clones, roughly 95% of which are singletons. About this clone: Its antigen remains unknown.

Naive CD8 cells lacked CD45RO, underwent positive selection for CCR7 and left out terminally differentiated effector memory CD45RA+ cells. This CDR3 contains 15 residues. V gave up 5 bases and J gave up 1 base, with 14 bases separating them. The germline CDR1 and CDR2 sequences are LNHDA and SQIVND (reference sequence). The source of this sequence is a woman aged 30 to 39 in good health. The specimen was naive CD8+ T cells sorted from blood. The chain carries TRBV19 and TRBJ1-1; tentative D call: TRBD1 (6 bases). The CDR3 protein is CASSPLQGRNTEAFF. In DNA form, the CDR3 reads TGTGCCAGTAGTCCCCTACAGGGAAGGAACACTGAAGCTTTCTTT.